Given below is one TCR beta chain in context. Judged by its sample share, this clone qualifies as large (0.1 to 1%). Its binding antigen is unknown. Per-base quality was not reported, and no clone a single base away is much larger than it. CDR1 and CDR2 (ENHRY, SYGVKD) derive from the germline V gene. Its CDR3 holds 16 amino acids, cysteine through phenylalanine. Only the CDR3 part of the read is kept: 48 bases, read in frame from the first base. Trimming removed 0 bases from V and 9 bases from J; the gene matches leave 7 bases unexplained. This entry comes from a study of T cells in localized non-small cell lung cancer (TCRdb year 2020). About the full investigation: The study examined T cell repertoires in approximately 240 patients with early-stage NSCLC and compared tumors with uninvolved tumor-adjacent lungs. The cohort was made up of under 250 treatment-naive NSCLC patients whose localized lung tumors had been resected. Of the NSCLC patients, approximately 130 were male and about 97 were female, and the mean age was approximately 66 years.

The immunoSEQ Assay was used to sequence TCR beta CDR3 regions from DNA. The study's processing was this. T cell density was computed as TCR beta template counts normalized to usable DNA estimated by amplifying housekeeping genes. Using the preseqR package, richness was estimated by extrapolating to 120,000 templates for tissue samples and 400,000 templates for PBMC samples. Clonality was taken to be one minus Pielou's evenness. Tissue-enriched TCRs were identified by differential abundance testing using productive amino-acid clonotypes, minimum total count 5 and alpha 0.1. The Jaccard Index and the Morisita Overlap Index were used to quantify repertoire overlap between compartments. TCR beta CDR3s were clustered by GLIPH together with public tetramer-defined viral CDR3s, and at least three viral sequences plus V-gene enrichment were required for viral motifs. Drawn from immuneACCESS, this table holds only the in-frame rearrangements with V and J called that TCRdb kept. Clones are partly lost; checked studies trace under half to an unresolved V gene and leave the rest unexplained. That table supplies the V and J calls and clone size; D and trimming were determined from the DNA. The sample table holds about 720 clones, of which about 25% were seen once. In total, the top ten clones hold 16% of the sample.

At diagnosis, tumor, uninvolved tumor-adjacent lung and peripheral blood were collected and then preserved as a mix of FFPE and fresh-frozen material. Overall study outcomes, separate from this receptor: A median of roughly 60 of the top 100 tumor clones were detected in paired uninvolved adjacent lung, and 28 of these tumor clones were also found among the top 100 clones of the paired uninvolved adjacent lung. Because multi-region sequencing of the tumors was not done, intratumor heterogeneity could not be ruled out. Uninvolved tumor-adjacent lung showed the highest T cell clonality, higher than tumor, which suggests more focused antigenic responses in the uninvolved tumor-adjacent lung. Longer overall survival was associated with higher blood T cell density, whereas shorter survival was associated with higher adjacent-lung clonality. Because the study design was exploratory, TCR variables were selected using unadjusted p-values without false-discovery rate correction.

The material was lung tumor tissue, obtained before any cancer treatment. The chain is made from TRBV10-3 and TRBJ1-6, with 8 bases matching TRBD1. The source of this sequence is an older male donor with stage III squamous cell lung carcinoma. The nucleotide sequence reads TGTGCCATCAGTGAGTCGGTGGCAGGGGGCAGTTCACCCCTCCACTTT. It specifies CAISESVAGGSSPLHF.